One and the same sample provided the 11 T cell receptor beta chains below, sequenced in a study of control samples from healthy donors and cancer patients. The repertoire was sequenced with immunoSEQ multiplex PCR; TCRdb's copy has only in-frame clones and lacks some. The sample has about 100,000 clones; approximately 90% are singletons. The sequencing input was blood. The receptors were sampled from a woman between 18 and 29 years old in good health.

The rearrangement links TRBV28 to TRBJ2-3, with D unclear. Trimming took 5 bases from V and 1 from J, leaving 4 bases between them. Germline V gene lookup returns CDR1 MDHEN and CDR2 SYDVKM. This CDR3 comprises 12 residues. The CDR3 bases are TGTGCCAGCAGTCCCCGCACAGATACGCAGTATTTT. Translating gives CASSPRTDTQYF.

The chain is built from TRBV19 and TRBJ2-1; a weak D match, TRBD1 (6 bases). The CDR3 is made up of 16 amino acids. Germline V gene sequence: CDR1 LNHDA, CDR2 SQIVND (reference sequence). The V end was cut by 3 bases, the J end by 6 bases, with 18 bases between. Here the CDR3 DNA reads TGTGCCAGTAGTATCCGCGACAGGCGGTTGAGCAATGAGCAGTTCTTC. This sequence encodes CASSIRDRRLSNEQFF.

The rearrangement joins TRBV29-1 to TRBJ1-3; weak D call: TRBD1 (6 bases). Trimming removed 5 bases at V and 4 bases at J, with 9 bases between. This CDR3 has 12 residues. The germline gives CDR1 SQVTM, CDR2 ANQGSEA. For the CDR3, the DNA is TGCAGCGTTACAGGGCCCGGAAACACCATATATTTT. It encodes CSVTGPGNTIYF.

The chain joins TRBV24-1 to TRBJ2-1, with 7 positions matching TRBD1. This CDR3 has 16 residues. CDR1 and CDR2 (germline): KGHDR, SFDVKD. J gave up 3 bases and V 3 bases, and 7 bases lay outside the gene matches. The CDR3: CATSDLSGGNYNEQFF. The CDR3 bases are TGTGCCACCAGTGATCTTTCAGGGGGAAACTACAATGAGCAGTTCTTC.

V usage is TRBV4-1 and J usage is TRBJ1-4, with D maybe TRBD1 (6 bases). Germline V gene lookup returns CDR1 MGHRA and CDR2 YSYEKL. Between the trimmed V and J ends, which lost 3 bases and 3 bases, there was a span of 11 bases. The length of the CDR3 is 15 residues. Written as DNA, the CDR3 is TGCGCCAGCAGCCAGGTGACAGGTGCTAATGAAAAACTGTTTTTT. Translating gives CASSQVTGANEKLFF.

The CDR3 reads CASSIGTGASSDTQYF. The DNA for the CDR3 is TGCGCCAGCAGCATCGGGACAGGGGCATCCTCAGATACGCAGTATTTT. The chain combines TRBV5-1 with TRBJ2-3; 10 nucleotides match TRBD1. This CDR3 is built from 16 residues. Germline V lookup: CDR1 SGHRS, CDR2 YFSETQ. V shed 4 bases, J shed 4 bases, and the junction held 9 bases outside the gene matches.

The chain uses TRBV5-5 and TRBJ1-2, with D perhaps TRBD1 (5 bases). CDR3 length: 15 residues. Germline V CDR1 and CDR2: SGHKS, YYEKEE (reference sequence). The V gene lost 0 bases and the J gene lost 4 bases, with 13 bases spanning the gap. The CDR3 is CASSLGSGWGYGYTF. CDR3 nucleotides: TGTGCCAGCAGCTTGGGGTCAGGGTGGGGCTATGGCTACACCTTC.

The DNA for the CDR3 is TGTGCCAGCTCACTCAGACAGGGGATGGACGGAAACACCATATATTTT. Residues: CASSLRQGMDGNTIYF. V gene TRBV18 combines with J gene TRBJ1-3; 8 nucleotides line up with TRBD1. The CDR3 totals 16 residues. The V gene end was trimmed by 4 bases and the J gene end by 4 bases; junction bases not matched to a gene: 9. Germline CDR1 KGHSH, CDR2 LQKENI.

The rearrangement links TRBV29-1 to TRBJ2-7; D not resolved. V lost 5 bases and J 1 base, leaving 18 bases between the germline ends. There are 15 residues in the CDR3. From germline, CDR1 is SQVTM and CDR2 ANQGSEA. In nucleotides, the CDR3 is TGCAGCGTTCGAGACGTACGGACCACTTCCTACGAGCAGTACTTC. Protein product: CSVRDVRTTSYEQYF.

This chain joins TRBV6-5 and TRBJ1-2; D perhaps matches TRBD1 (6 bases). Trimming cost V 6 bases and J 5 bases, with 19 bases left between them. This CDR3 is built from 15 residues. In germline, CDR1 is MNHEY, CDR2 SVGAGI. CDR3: CASSPEGGFGYGYTF. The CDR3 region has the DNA TGTGCCAGCAGCCCGGAAGGGGGGTTCGGGTATGGCTACACCTTC.

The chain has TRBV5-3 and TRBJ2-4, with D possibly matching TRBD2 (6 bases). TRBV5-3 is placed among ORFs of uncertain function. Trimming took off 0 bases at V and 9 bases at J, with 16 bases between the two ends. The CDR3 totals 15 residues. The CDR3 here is CARSLALGRDCIQYF. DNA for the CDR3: TGTGCCAGAAGCTTGGCTCTCGGGCGGGATTGCATTCAGTACTTC.